This T cell receptor beta chain came from a study of blood T cell repertoires in COVID-19. Deletions cut 4 bases from V and 3 bases from J, with 9 bases between. The CDR3 loop spans 13 amino acids. Produced via immunoSEQ multiplex PCR; TCRdb's table is partial and in-frame only. The sample has about 100,000 clones, 84% seen once; the top ten hold less than 2%. Sequences were obtained from peripheral blood. The V and J genes are TRBV12-3 or TRBV12-4 and TRBJ1-1; no definite D call. The TCR sequence derives from a man between 65 and 85 years old with active or convalescent COVID-19. In DNA, the CDR3 is TGTGCCAGCAGTTCCGGGTCCTACACTGAAGCTTTCTTT. It is translated as CASSSGSYTEAFF.